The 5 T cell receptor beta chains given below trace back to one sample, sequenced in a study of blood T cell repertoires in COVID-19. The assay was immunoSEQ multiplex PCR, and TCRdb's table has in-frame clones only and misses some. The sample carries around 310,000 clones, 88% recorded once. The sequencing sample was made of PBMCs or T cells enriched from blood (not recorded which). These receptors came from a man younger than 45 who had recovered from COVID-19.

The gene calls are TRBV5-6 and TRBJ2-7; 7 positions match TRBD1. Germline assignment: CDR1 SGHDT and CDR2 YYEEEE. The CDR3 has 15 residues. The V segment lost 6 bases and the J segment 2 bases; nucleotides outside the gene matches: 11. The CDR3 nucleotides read TGTGCCAGCACCCGGGGCATACAGGGGACCTACGAGCAGTACTTC. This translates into CASTRGIQGTYEQYF.

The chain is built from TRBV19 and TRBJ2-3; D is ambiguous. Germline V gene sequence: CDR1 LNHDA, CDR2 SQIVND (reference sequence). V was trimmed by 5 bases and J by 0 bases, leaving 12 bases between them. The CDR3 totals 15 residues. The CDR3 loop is CASSRDRTSTDTQYF. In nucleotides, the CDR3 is TGTGCCAGTAGTCGAGATCGAACGAGCACAGATACGCAGTATTTT.

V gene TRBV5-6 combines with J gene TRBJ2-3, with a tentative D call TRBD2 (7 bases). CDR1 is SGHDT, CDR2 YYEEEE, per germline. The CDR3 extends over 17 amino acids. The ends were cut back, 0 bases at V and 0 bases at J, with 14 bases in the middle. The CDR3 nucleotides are TGTGCCAGCAGCTTGGTTTGGGGGGGCCCAAGCACAGATACGCAGTATTTT. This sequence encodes CASSLVWGGPSTDTQYF.

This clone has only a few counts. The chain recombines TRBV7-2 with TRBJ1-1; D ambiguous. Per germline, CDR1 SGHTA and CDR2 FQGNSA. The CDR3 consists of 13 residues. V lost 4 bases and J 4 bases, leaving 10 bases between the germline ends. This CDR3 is CASSSTSFTEAFF. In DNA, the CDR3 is TGTGCCAGCAGCTCGACATCATTCACTGAAGCTTTCTTT.

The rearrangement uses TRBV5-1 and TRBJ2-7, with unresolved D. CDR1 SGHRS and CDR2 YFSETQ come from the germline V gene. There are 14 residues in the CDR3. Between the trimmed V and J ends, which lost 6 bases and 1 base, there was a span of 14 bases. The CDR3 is CASTFGGSSYEQYF. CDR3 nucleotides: TGCGCCAGCACCTTCGGCGGATCATCCTACGAGCAGTACTTC.